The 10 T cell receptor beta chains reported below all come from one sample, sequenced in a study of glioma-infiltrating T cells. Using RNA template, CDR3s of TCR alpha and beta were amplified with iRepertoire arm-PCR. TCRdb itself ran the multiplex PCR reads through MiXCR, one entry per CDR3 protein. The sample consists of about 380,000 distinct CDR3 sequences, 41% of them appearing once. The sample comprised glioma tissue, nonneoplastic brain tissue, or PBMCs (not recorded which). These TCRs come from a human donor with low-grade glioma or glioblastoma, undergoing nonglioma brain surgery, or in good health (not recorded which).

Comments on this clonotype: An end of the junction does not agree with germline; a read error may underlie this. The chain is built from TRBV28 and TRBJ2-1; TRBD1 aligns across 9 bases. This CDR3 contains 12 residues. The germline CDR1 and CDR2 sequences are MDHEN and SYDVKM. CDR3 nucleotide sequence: TGTGCCAGCAGTTTAGTCACAGGGGGCTGGATCTTC. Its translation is CASSLVTGGWIF.

In DNA, the CDR3 is TGTGCCAGCAGCCAAGATTTGGCGGGAGGGCACCTTCTGGACACCGGGGAGCTGTTTTTT. Protein: CASSQDLAGGHLLDTGELFF. This chain uses TRBV4-2 with TRBJ2-2; TRBD2 matches at 9 bases. V shed 0 bases and J 3 bases; nucleotides not matched to a gene: 14. Germline V gene sequence: CDR1 LGHNA, CDR2 YNFKEQ. The CDR3 length is 20 residues.

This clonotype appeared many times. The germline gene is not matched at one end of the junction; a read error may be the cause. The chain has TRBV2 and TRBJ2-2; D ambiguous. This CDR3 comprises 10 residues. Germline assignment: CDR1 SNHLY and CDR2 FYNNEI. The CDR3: CASGGAYPLF. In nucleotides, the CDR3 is TGTGCCAGCGGCGGAGCCTATCCCCTTTTT.

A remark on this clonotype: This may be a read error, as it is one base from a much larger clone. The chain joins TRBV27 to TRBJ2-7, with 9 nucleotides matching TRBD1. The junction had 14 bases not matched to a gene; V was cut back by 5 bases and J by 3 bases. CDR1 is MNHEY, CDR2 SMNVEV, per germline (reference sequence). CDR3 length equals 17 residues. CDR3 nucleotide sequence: TGTGCCAGCAGTCCACTCTCGGACAGGGGCCCAATCTACGAGCAGTACTTC. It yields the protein CASSPLSDRGPIYEQYF.

The DNA for the CDR3 is TGTGCCAGCAGTGCCGCCGGGACCGCCTACGAGCAGTACTTC. Amino acid sequence: CASSAAGTAYEQYF. J is TRBJ2-7 and V is TRBV7-2; the D call may be TRBD1 or TRBD2 (5 bases each). Germline V gene lookup returns CDR1 SGHTA and CDR2 FQGNSA. V lost 6 bases to trimming and J lost 2 bases, with 14 bases between them. The CDR3 has 14 amino acids. The full variable domain, its missing parts supplied by reference TRBV7-2 and TRBJ2-7, is GAGVSQSPSNKVTEKGKDVELRCDPISGHTALYWYRQSLGQGLEFLIYFQGNSAPDKSGLPSDRFSAERTGGSVSTLTIQRTQQEDSAVYLCASSAAGTAYEQYFGPGTRLTVT.

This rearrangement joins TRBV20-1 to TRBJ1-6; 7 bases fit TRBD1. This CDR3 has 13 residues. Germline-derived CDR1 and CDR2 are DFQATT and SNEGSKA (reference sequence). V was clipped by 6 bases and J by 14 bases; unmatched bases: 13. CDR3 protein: CSAGPGQQSTLHF. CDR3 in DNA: TGCAGTGCGGGACCGGGACAGCAATCGACCCTCCACTTT.

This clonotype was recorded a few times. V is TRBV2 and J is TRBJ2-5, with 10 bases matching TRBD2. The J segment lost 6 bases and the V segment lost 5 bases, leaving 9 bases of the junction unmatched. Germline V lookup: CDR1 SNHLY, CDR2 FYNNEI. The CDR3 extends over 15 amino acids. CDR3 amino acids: CASSPLAGGEKTQYF. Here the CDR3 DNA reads TGTGCCAGCAGTCCCTTAGCGGGAGGTGAGAAGACCCAGTACTTC.

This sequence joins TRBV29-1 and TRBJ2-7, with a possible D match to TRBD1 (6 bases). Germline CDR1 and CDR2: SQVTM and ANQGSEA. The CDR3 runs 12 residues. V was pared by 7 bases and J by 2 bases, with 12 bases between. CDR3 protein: CSGRDTAYEQYF. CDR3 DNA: TGCAGCGGCCGGGACACAGCCTACGAGCAGTACTTC.

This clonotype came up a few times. This CDR3 is CASSPGQGVQPQHF. The DNA for the CDR3 is TGTGCCAGCAGCCCCGGACAGGGGGTTCAGCCCCAGCATTTT. The chain recombines TRBV28 with TRBJ1-5; TRBD1 agrees at 10 bases. The CDR3 consists of 14 residues. The V gene end was trimmed by 6 bases and the J gene end by 6 bases; junction bases not matched to a gene: 5. Per the germline V gene, CDR1 is MDHEN and CDR2 is SYDVKM.

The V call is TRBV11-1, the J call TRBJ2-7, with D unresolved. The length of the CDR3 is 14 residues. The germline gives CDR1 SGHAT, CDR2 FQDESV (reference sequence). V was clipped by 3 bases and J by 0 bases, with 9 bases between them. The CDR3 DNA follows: TGTGCCAGCAGCTTCCGGAGTTCCTCCTACGAGCAGTACTTC. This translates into CASSFRSSSYEQYF.